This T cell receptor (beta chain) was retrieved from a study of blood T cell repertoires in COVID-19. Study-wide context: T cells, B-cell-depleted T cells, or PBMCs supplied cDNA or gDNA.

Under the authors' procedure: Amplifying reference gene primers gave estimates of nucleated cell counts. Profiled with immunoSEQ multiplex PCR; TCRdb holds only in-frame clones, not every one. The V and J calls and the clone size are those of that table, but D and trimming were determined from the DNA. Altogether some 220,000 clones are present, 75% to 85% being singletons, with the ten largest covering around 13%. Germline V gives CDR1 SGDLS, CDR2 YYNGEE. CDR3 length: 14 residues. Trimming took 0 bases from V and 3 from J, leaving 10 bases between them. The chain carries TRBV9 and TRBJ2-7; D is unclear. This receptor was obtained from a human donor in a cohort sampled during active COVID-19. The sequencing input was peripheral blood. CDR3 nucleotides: TGTGCCAGCAGCGTAGCCGTACACAGCTACGAGCAGTACTTC. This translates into CASSVAVHSYEQYF.